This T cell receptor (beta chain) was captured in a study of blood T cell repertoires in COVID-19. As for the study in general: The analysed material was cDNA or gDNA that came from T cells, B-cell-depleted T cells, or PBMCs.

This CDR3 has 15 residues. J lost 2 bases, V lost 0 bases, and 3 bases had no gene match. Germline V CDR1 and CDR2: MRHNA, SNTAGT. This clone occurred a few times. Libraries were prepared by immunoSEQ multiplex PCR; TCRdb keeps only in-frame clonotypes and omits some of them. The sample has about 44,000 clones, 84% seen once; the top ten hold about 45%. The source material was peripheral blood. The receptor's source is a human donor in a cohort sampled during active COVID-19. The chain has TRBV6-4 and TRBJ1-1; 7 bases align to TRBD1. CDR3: CASSDSGTANTEAFF. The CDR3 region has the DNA TGTGCCAGCAGTGACTCGGGGACAGCAAACACTGAAGCTTTCTTT.